These 21 T cell receptor beta chains originate from one sample sequenced in a study of T cells in Graves' hyperthyroidism and ophthalmopathy. RNA transcripts gave rise to amplified TCR beta CDR3 regions. TCR CDR3 regions were first amplified by RT-PCR with HTBI primers. TCRdb analysed the multiplex PCR reads with MiXCR anew, one entry per CDR3 protein. The repertoire holds over 700,000 distinct CDR3 sequences, 35% to 45% seen once, with 8% to 9% in the top ten. The material sequenced was blood. These receptors were obtained from a man between 18 and 35 years old with Graves' hyperthyroidism.

The V and J genes are TRBV7-3 and TRBJ1-1; weak D call: TRBD1 (5 bases). V lost 11 bases and J 4 bases, leaving 17 bases between the germline ends. Germline lookup yields CDR1 SGHTA and CDR2 FQGTGA. CDR3 length equals 13 residues. CDR3 region: CAWGLLGSTEAFF. Written as DNA, the CDR3 is TGTGCCTGGGGCCTATTAGGCAGCACTGAAGCTTTCTTT.

The chain is built from TRBV7-2 and TRBJ2-5; possibly TRBD1 for D (6 bases). The length of the CDR3 is 15 residues. V was clipped by 10 bases and J by 1 base, with 19 bases between them. Germline CDR1 and CDR2: SGHTA and FQGNSA. The CDR3 sequence: CATSQYGGSQETQYF. DNA of the CDR3: TGTGCCACCTCGCAATATGGGGGCTCCCAAGAGACCCAGTACTTC.

V is TRBV12-3 or TRBV12-4 and J is TRBJ1-2; 11 bases agree with TRBD1. The CDR3 sequence is 16 residues long. The J segment lost 7 bases and the V segment lost 6 bases, leaving 13 bases of the junction unmatched. DNA of the CDR3: TGTGCCAGCAGGAGGGCGGGGGACAGGGGGGTTTCTGGCTACACCTTC. It encodes CASRRAGDRGVSGYTF.

This clonotype was observed once. V and J are TRBV29-1 and TRBJ1-4, with a possible D match to TRBD1 (5 bases). Trimming took 2 bases from V and 0 from J, leaving 16 bases between them. The germline V gene has CDR1 SQVTM and CDR2 ANQGSEA. The CDR3 loop spans 17 amino acids. CDR3 residues: CSVERVGGLATNEKLFF. The CDR3 nucleotides are TGCAGCGTTGAACGGGTCGGGGGACTCGCAACTAATGAAAAACTGTTTTTT.

The gene calls are TRBV7-9 and TRBJ2-2, with 7 bases lining up with TRBD2. Germline loops: CDR1 SEHNR, CDR2 FQNEAQ (reference sequence). The CDR3 length is 16 residues. The V gene end was trimmed by 1 base and the J gene end by 4 bases; junction bases not matched to a gene: 6. Here the CDR3 DNA reads TGTGCCAGCAGCTTAGAGGGACTACTAACCACCGGGGAGCTGTTTTTT. The encoded protein is CASSLEGLLTTGELFF.

This chain links TRBV25-1 with TRBJ1-5; tentative D call: TRBD1 (5 bases). Per the germline V gene, CDR1 is MGHDK and CDR2 is SYGVNS. V was clipped by 3 bases and J by 2 bases, with 20 bases between them. This CDR3 contains 18 residues. Written as DNA, the CDR3 is TGTGCCAGCAGTGACCCTAGGAGGGGAGGTAGTGGCAATCAGCCCCAGCATTTT. Residues: CASSDPRRGGSGNQPQHF. Complete variable domain (other parts from reference TRBV25-1 and TRBJ1-5): EADIYQTPRYLVIGTGKKITLECSQTMGHDKMYWYQQDPGMELHLIHYSYGVNSTEKGDLSSESTVSRIRTEHFPLTLESARPSHTSQYLCASSDPRRGGSGNQPQHFGDGTRLSIL.

At least ten counts were recorded for this clonotype. V gene TRBV7-2 combines with J gene TRBJ1-6; maybe TRBD1 (6 bases). The CDR3 sequence is 14 residues long. Trimming pared 8 bases from V and 7 bases from J, leaving 15 bases between. CDR1 and CDR2 from the germline V gene are SGHTA and FQGNSA. In DNA form, the CDR3 reads TGTGCCAGCTCCATTCAAGGGACAAATTCACCCCTCCACTTT. Translated, it gives CASSIQGTNSPLHF.

This clonotype was observed many times. This chain joins TRBV9 and TRBJ2-5, with TRBD2 matching 10 bases. This CDR3 region has 15 residues. Looked up from germline, CDR1 is SGDLS and CDR2 is YYNGEE. V was clipped by 4 bases and J by 5 bases; unmatched bases: 8. The CDR3 bases are TGTGCCAGCAGCACCCTAGCGGGGGTTGGTGAGACCCAGTACTTC. Protein product: CASSTLAGVGETQYF.

This clonotype appeared many times. This chain uses TRBV2 with TRBJ2-5; D not resolved. This CDR3 region has 13 residues. Looked up from germline, CDR1 is SNHLY and CDR2 is FYNNEI. Trimming pared 6 bases from V and 5 bases from J, leaving 13 bases between. CDR3 DNA: TGTGCCAGCAGCTCCACACTAAGGGAGACCCAGTACTTC. This translates into CASSSTLRETQYF.

A word on this clonotype: A read error may produce the germline difference seen at one junction end. The CDR3 nucleotides are TGCGCCAGCAGCCAAGATTGGCCAGGGGCCTACGAGCAGTACTTC. Translating gives CASSQDWPGAYEQYF. The rearrangement joins TRBV7-9 to TRBJ2-7, with D tentatively TRBD1 (6 bases). The CDR3 has 15 residues. Germline CDR1 reads SEHNR; CDR2 reads FQNEAQ (reference sequence). The full variable domain, rest sourced from reference TRBV7-9 and TRBJ2-7, is DTGVSQNPRHKITKRGQNVTFRCDPISEHNRLYWYRQTLGQGPEFLTYFQNEAQLEKSRLLSDRFSAERPKGSFSTLEIQRTEQGDSAMYLCASSQDWPGAYEQYFGPGTRLTVT.

This clonotype has ten or more counts. The CDR3 coding sequence is TGTGCCAGTAGTGTAGTACTGCACGGCGGCTATGGCTACACCTTC. It specifies CASSVVLHGGYGYTF. The chain combines TRBV19 with TRBJ1-2, with D unresolved. Trimming took off 5 bases at V and 4 bases at J, with 17 bases between the two ends. This CDR3 spans 15 amino acids. Germline CDR1 and CDR2: LNHDA and SQIVND (reference sequence). The complete variable domain, with remaining parts taken from reference TRBV19 and TRBJ1-2, reads DGGITQSPKYLFRKEGQNVTLSCEQNLNHDAMYWYRQDPGQGLRLIYYSQIVNDFQKGDIAEGYSVSREKKESFPLTVTSAQKNPTAFYLCASSVVLHGGYGYTFGSGTRLTVV.

This clonotype has ten or more counts. This sequence joins TRBV20-1 and TRBJ2-6; 11 nucleotides match TRBD1. This CDR3 comprises 16 residues. The ends lost 5 bases at V and 4 bases at J; junction bases unmatched: 7. Per the germline V gene, CDR1 is DFQATT and CDR2 is SNEGSKA (reference sequence). CDR3 sequence: CSAGQGAGSGANVLTF. CDR3 coding DNA: TGCAGTGCTGGACAGGGGGCAGGTTCAGGGGCCAACGTCCTGACTTTC.

CDR3 sequence: CASSFEAVHSNQPQHF. In nucleotides, the CDR3 is TGTGCCAGCAGCTTCGAGGCAGTACATAGCAATCAGCCCCAGCATTTT. V gene TRBV7-2 combines with J gene TRBJ1-5; D remains unclear. The CDR3 has 16 residues. V was clipped by 3 bases and J by 0 bases, with 12 bases between them. Per germline, CDR1 SGHTA and CDR2 FQGNSA.

This chain connects TRBV9 to TRBJ2-2, with TRBD1 matching 9 bases. Trimming took 10 bases from V and 2 from J; bases not matched to a gene: 18. The CDR3 spans 18 residues. Per the germline V gene, CDR1 is SGDLS and CDR2 is YYNGEE. CDR3 in DNA: TGTGCCGTTCACTATCCCGGACCGGGACAGGGAAACACCGGGGAGCTGTTTTTT. Its protein product is CAVHYPGPGQGNTGELFF.

The J gene is TRBJ1-1, the V gene TRBV12-3 or TRBV12-4; D remains ambiguous. The CDR3 runs to 13 residues. Trimming left V 6 bases short and J 1 base short, with 9 bases between. CDR3 bases: TGTGCCAGCAGCTGGAACAGGAACACTGAAGCTTTCTTT. This codes for CASSWNRNTEAFF.

DNA for the CDR3: TGTGCCAGCAGTGACGGGGGACAGGGACGAGAGACCCAGTACTTC. Amino acid sequence: CASSDGGQGRETQYF. The rearrangement links TRBV7-2 to TRBJ2-5; the match to TRBD1 covers 9 bases. Germline loops: CDR1 SGHTA, CDR2 FQGNSA. The CDR3 consists of 15 residues. V lost 6 bases to trimming and J lost 4 bases; unmatched junction nucleotides: 9.

The rearrangement joins TRBV7-9 to TRBJ2-7; possible D gene TRBD1, 6 bases. From germline, CDR1 is SEHNR and CDR2 FQNEAQ (reference sequence). The CDR3 length is 14 residues. V gave up 6 bases and J gave up 2 bases, with 14 bases separating them. For the CDR3, the DNA is TGTGCCAGCAGTCACGCGACAGGAGCCTACGAGCAGTACTTC. Amino acids: CASSHATGAYEQYF. Combining the CDR3 with reference TRBV7-9 and TRBJ2-7 gives the whole variable domain DTGVSQNPRHKITKRGQNVTFRCDPISEHNRLYWYRQTLGQGPEFLTYFQNEAQLEKSRLLSDRFSAERPKGSFSTLEIQRTEQGDSAMYLCASSHATGAYEQYFGPGTRLTVT.

The chain joins TRBV20-1 to TRBJ2-7; TRBD2 matches 7 bases. Losses at the gene ends were 6 bases for V and 0 bases for J; bases not matched to a gene: 8. The CDR3 runs to 14 residues. CDR1 and CDR2 from the germline V gene are DFQATT and SNEGSKA (reference sequence). The CDR3 loop is CSAEGLADSYEQYF. The DNA for the CDR3 is TGCAGTGCCGAAGGGCTAGCGGACTCCTACGAGCAGTACTTC.

The chain recombines TRBV12-3 or TRBV12-4 with TRBJ2-5; possibly TRBD1 or TRBD2 for D (5 bases each). Trimming removed 6 bases from V and 1 base from J, with 15 bases in between. The CDR3 extends over 15 amino acids. The CDR3 DNA reads as TGTGCCAGCAGATATGGACATGGGGGCCAAGAGACCCAGTACTTC. Translated, it gives CASRYGHGGQETQYF.

This rearrangement joins TRBV20-1 to TRBJ2-7, with TRBD1 matching over 7 bases. The CDR3 extends over 13 amino acids. Germline CDR1 reads DFQATT; CDR2 reads SNEGSKA (reference sequence). The V segment lost 1 base and the J segment 2 bases; nucleotides outside the gene matches: 2. CDR3 coding DNA: TGCAGTGCTAGAGGGGACAGCACCTACGAGCAGTACTTC. This codes for CSARGDSTYEQYF.

As regards this clonotype: The junction departs from the called germline gene at one end, perhaps through a read error. The CDR3 here is CASSIGAGVNHPQHF. CDR3 in DNA: TGTGCCAGTAGTATAGGGGCGGGAGTGAATCATCCCCAGCATTTT. J is TRBJ1-5 and V is TRBV19; D is ambiguous. Germline CDR1 and CDR2: LNHDA and SQIVND (reference sequence). The CDR3 extends over 15 amino acids.